The text below deals with one T cell receptor (beta chain). This sample was included in a study of identical twins. TCRdb reanalysed the 5' RACE reads using MiXCR and keeps one entry per CDR3 protein. The sample includes a few hundred thousand distinct CDR3 sequences, more than 9% of them seen just once. The sample also formed part of further work on yellow fever vaccine responses in identical twins.

This sequence originates from a woman aged 18-30 years in good health. Sample: PBMCs.

For the CDR3, the DNA is TGTGCCAGCTCACCCCGAGATGGGACTGAAGCTTTCTTT. Protein: CASSPRDGTEAFF. The J gene is TRBJ1-1, the V gene TRBV18; the D is unclear. Trimming removed 3 bases at V and 5 bases at J, with 10 bases between. The CDR3 spans 13 residues. Germline assignment: CDR1 KGHSH and CDR2 LQKENI.